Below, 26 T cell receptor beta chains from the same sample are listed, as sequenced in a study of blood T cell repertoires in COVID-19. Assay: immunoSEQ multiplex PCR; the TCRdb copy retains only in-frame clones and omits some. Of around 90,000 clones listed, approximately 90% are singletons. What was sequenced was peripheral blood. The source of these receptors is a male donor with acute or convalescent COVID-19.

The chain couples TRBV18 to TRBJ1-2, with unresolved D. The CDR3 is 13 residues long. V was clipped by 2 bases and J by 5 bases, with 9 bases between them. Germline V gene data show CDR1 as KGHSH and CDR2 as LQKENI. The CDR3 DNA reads TGTGCCAGCTCACCAGGGAGGGATTATGGCTACACCTTC. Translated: CASSPGRDYGYTF.

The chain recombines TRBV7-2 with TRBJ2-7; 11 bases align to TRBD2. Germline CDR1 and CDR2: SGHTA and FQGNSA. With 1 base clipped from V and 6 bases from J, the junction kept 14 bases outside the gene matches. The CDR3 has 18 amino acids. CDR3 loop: CASSLVLASSGGHSEQYF. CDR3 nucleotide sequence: TGTGCCAGCAGCTTAGTATTGGCGTCTAGCGGGGGGCATAGCGAGCAGTACTTC. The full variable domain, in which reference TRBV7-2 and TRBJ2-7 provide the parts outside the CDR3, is GAGVSQSPSNKVTEKGKDVELRCDPISGHTALYWYRQSLGQGLEFLIYFQGNSAPDKSGLPSDRFSAERTGGSVSTLTIQRTQQEDSAVYLCASSLVLASSGGHSEQYFGPGTRLTVT.

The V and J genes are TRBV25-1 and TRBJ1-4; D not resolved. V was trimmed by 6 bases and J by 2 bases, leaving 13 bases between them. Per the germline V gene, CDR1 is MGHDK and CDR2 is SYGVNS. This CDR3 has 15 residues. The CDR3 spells CASRGPAITNEKLFF. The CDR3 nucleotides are TGTGCCAGCAGGGGCCCCGCCATCACTAATGAAAAACTGTTTTTT.

CDR3 loop: CASSPLRTSGAGTQYF. CDR3 bases: TGTGCCAGCAGCCCCCTCCGGACTAGCGGGGCGGGGACCCAGTACTTC. V gene TRBV5-8 combines with J gene TRBJ2-5, with 12 bases matching TRBD2. V was pared by 4 bases and J by 7 bases, with 11 bases of the junction left unmatched. This CDR3 is 16 amino acids long. Germline lookup yields CDR1 SGHTS and CDR2 YDEGEE.

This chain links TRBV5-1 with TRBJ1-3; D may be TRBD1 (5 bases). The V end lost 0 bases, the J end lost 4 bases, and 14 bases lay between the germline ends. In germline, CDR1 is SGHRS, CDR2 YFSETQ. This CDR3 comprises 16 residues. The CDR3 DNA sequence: TGCGCCAGCAGCTTGGCGGGACTTCAACTCGGAAACACCATATATTTT. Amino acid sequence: CASSLAGLQLGNTIYF.

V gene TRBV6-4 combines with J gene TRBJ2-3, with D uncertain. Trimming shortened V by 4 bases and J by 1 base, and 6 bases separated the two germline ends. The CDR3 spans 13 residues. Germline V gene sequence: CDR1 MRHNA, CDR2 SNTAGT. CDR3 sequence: CASSAQGTDTQYF. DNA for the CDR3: TGTGCCAGCAGTGCCCAGGGCACAGATACGCAGTATTTT.

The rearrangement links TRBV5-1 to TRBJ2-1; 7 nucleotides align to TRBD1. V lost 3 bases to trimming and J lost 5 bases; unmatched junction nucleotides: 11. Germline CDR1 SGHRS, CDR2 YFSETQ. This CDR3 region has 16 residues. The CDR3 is CASSSQPGQMNNEQFF. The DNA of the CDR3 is TGCGCCAGCAGCTCGCAGCCGGGACAGATGAACAATGAGCAGTTCTTC.

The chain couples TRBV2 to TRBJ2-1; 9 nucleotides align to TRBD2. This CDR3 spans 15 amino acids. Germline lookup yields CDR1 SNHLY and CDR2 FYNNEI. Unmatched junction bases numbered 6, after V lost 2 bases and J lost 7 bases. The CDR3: CASSESLAGKNEQFF. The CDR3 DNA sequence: TGTGCCAGCAGTGAATCCCTAGCGGGGAAGAATGAGCAGTTCTTC.

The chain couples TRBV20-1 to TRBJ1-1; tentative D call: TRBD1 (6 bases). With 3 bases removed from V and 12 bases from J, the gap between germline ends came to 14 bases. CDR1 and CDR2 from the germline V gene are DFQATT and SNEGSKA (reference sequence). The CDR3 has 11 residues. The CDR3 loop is CSAREETGSFF. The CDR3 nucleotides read TGCAGTGCTAGGGAGGAGACAGGTTCTTTCTTT.

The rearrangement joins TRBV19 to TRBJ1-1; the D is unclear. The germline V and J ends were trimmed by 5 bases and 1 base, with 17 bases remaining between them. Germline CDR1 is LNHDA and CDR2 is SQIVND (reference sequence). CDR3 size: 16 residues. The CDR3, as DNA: TGTGCCAGTAGTCCCCGTTTTACTCAGGAGAACACTGAAGCTTTCTTT. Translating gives CASSPRFTQENTEAFF.

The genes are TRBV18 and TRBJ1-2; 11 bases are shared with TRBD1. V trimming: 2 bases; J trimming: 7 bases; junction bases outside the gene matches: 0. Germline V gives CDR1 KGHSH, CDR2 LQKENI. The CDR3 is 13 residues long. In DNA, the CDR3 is TGTGCCAGCTCACCAGGGACAGGGGGTGGCTACACCTTC. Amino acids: CASSPGTGGGYTF.

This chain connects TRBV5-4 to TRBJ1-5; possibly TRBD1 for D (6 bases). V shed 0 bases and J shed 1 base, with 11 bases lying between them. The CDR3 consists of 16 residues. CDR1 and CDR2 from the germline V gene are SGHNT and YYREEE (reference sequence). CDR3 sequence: CASSLDGQGSNQPQHF. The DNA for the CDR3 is TGTGCCAGCAGCTTGGATGGGCAGGGGAGCAATCAGCCCCAGCATTTT. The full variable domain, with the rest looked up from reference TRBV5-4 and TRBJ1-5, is ETGVTQSPTHLIKTRGQQVTLRCSSQSGHNTVSWYQQALGQGPQFIFQYYREEENGRGNFPPRFSGLQFPNYSSELNVNALELDDSALYLCASSLDGQGSNQPQHFGDGTRLSIL.

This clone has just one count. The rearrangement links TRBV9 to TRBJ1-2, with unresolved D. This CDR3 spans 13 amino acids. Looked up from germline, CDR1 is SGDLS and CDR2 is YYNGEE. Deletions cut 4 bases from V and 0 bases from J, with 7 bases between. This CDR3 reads CASSTRSNYGYTF. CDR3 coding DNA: TGTGCCAGCAGCACCAGATCTAACTATGGCTACACCTTC.

The CDR3 region has the DNA TGTGCCAGCAGTTTAGAGTCGGCAGGGGGCCCTAGTATTTACTTC. It yields the protein CASSLESAGGPSIYF. V usage is TRBV27 and J usage is TRBJ2-7, with 8 bases fitting TRBD1. The ends lost 2 bases at V and 13 bases at J; junction bases unmatched: 16. CDR1 is MNHEY, CDR2 SMNVEV, per germline (reference sequence). CDR3 length: 15 amino acids.

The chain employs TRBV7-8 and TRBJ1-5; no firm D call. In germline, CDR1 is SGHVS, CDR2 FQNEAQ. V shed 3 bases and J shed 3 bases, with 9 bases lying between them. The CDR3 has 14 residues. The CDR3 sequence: CASSFPGDNQPQHF. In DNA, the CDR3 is TGTGCCAGCAGCTTTCCCGGGGACAATCAGCCCCAGCATTTT.

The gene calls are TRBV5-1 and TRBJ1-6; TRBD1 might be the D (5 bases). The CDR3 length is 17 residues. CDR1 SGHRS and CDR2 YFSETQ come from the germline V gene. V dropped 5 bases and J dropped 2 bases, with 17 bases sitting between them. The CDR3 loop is CASRPGLGEPYNSPLHF. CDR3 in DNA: TGCGCCAGCAGACCGGGACTTGGGGAGCCCTATAATTCACCCCTCCACTTT.

CDR3 sequence (DNA): TGTGCCAGCAGCTCTCGGGGTTACGAGCAGTACTTC. Translated, it gives CASSSRGYEQYF. The rearrangement joins TRBV3-1 (or the pseudogene TRBV3-2) to TRBJ2-7, with D perhaps matching TRBD2 (5 bases). Germline CDR1 is LGHDT and CDR2 is YNNKEL (reference sequence). V was shortened by 5 bases and J by 4 bases, with 9 bases between the two germline ends. This CDR3 region has 12 residues.

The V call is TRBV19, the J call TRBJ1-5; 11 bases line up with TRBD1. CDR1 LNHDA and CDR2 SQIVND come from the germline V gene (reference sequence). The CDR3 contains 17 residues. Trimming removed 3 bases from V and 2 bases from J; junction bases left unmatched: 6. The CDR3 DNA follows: TGTGCCAGTAGTATTAACGGACAGGGGGCTGGCAATCAGCCCCAGCATTTT. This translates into CASSINGQGAGNQPQHF. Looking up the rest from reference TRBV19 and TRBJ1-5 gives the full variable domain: DGGITQSPKYLFRKEGQNVTLSCEQNLNHDAMYWYRQDPGQGLRLIYYSQIVNDFQKGDIAEGYSVSREKKESFPLTVTSAQKNPTAFYLCASSINGQGAGNQPQHFGDGTRLSIL.

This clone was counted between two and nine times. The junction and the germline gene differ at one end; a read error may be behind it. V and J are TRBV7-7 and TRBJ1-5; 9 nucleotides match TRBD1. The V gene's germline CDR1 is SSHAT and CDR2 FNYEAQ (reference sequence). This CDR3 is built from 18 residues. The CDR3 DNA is TGTGCTAGCAGTCTGGGGGGACAGGGAGTGGTCGGTGATCAGCCCCAGCATTTT. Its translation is CASSLGGQGVVGDQPQHF.

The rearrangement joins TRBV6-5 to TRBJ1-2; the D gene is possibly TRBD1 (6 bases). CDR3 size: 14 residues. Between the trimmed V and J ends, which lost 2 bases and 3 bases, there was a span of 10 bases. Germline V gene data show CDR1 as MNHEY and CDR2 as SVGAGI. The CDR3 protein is CASSYTSGDYGYTF. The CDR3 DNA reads TGTGCCAGCAGTTACACGTCAGGGGACTATGGCTACACCTTC.

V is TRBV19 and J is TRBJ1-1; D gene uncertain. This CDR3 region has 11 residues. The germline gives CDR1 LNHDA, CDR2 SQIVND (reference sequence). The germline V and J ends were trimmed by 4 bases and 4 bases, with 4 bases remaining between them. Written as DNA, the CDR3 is TGTGCCAGTAGTACGCGCACTGAAGCTTTCTTT. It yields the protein CASSTRTEAFF.

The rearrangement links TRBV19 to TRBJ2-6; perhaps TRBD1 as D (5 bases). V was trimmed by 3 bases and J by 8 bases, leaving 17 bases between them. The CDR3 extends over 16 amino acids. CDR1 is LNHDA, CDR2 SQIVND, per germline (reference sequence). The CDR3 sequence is CASSMYPGQGTNVLTF. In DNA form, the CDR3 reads TGTGCCAGTAGTATGTACCCTGGGCAGGGAACCAACGTCCTGACTTTC.

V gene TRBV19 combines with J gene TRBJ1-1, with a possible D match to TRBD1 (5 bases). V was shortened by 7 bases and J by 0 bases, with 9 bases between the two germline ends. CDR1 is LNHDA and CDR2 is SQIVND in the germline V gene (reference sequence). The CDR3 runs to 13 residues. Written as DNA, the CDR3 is TGTGCCAGTACGCAGGGTTTGAACACTGAAGCTTTCTTT. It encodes CASTQGLNTEAFF.

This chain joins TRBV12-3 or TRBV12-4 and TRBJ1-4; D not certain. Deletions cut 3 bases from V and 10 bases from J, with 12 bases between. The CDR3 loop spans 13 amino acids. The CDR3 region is CASSLRSFGKLFF. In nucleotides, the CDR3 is TGTGCCAGCAGTTTGAGGTCTTTCGGAAAACTGTTTTTT.

The DNA for the CDR3 is TGTGCCACCAGTGATTTGCGGGCGGGGTATAGCACAGATACGCAGTATTTT. This translates into CATSDLRAGYSTDTQYF. This chain uses TRBV24-1 with TRBJ2-3, with D possibly being TRBD2 (6 bases). V was shortened by 0 bases and J by 0 bases, with 12 bases between the two germline ends. Germline V gene lookup returns CDR1 KGHDR and CDR2 SFDVKD. CDR3 length equals 17 residues.

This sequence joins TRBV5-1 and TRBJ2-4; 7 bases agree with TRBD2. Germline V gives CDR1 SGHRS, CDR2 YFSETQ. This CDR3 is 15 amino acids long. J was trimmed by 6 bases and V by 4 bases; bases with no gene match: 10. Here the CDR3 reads CASSPTLAERNIQYF. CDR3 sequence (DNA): TGCGCCAGCAGCCCGACCCTAGCGGAGAGAAACATTCAGTACTTC.